The rows below give T cell receptor beta chains drawn from one sample of a study of blood T cell repertoires in COVID-19. Method: immunoSEQ multiplex PCR; TCRdb's copy keeps in-frame clones and lacks some. Here the sample spans 35,000 to 50,000 clones, 90% being singletons. The specimen sequenced was peripheral blood. The receptors were sampled from a man aged 50-59 years with active COVID-19. Both conserved end residues are part of each CDR3. D genes are given only for firm matches. Not all rows give a size; the values are once, few, many and, for expanded clones, a class.

>TRBJ2-3|.|TRBD1|TRBV2|15
CASKPRDRYTDTQYF
TGTGCCAGCAAACCCCGGGACAGGTACACAGATACGCAGTATTTT
>TRBJ1-6|once|TRBD1|TRBV20-1|16
CSASYGETGGASPLHF
TGCAGTGCTAGTTATGGAGAGACAGGGGGCGCCTCACCCCTCCACTTT
>TRBJ2-5|few|.|TRBV5-6|15
CASSRWAGEGETQYF
TGTGCCAGCAGCCGATGGGCAGGGGAGGGGGAGACCCAGTACTTC
>TRBJ2-1|.|TRBD2|TRBV18|14
CASSPPETSPVQFF
TGTGCCAGCTCACCACCTGAGACTAGCCCCGTACAGTTCTTC
>TRBJ1-3|.|.|TRBV30|14
CARRGSAWGNTIYF
TGTGCCCGGAGGGGTAGCGCGTGGGGAAACACCATATATTTT
>TRBJ1-2|.|TRBD1|TRBV18|13
CASSPNRGSGYTF
TGTGCCAGCTCACCAAACAGGGGGTCTGGCTACACCTTC
>TRBJ1-2|.|TRBD1|TRBV5-1|15
CASSGGDRVLEGYTF
TGCGCCAGCAGCGGAGGGGACAGGGTATTGGAGGGCTACACCTTC
>TRBJ2-3|.|TRBD1|TRBV2|15
CASSPTGANTDTQYF
TGTGCCAGCAGCCCAACAGGGGCGAACACAGATACGCAGTATTTT
>TRBJ2-7|.|TRBD2|TRBV10-3|14
CAIGTSGGILEQYF
TGTGCCATCGGCACTAGCGGGGGGATCCTGGAGCAGTACTTC
>TRBJ2-7|.|TRBD1|TRBV5-4|16
CASSKDRQGAIYEQYF
TGTGCCAGCAGCAAAGACAGACAGGGGGCCATCTACGAGCAGTACTTC
>TRBJ1-1|.|TRBD1|TRBV29-1|16
CSVEGRGLVGNTEAFF
TGCAGCGTTGAAGGCAGGGGGCTTGTTGGGAACACTGAAGCTTTCTTT
>TRBJ2-7|.|.|TRBV6-5|13
CASRAGAGYEQYF
TGTGCCAGCCGAGCGGGTGCAGGCTACGAGCAGTACTTC
>TRBJ2-5|few|.|TRBV29-1|10
CSGQGETQYF
TGCAGCGGGCAGGGGGAGACCCAGTACTTC
>TRBJ1-4|.|TRBD1|TRBV7-9|15
CASSPWTGRNEKLFF
TGTGCCAGCAGCCCCTGGACAGGTAGAAATGAAAAACTGTTTTTT
>TRBJ2-3|.|.|TRBV7-9|16
CASSTLRRGWGDTQYF
TGTGCCAGCAGCACCCTCCGCAGGGGTTGGGGAGATACGCAGTATTTT
>TRBJ1-3|.|TRBD1|TRBV18|16
CASSPNGDSSGNTIYF
TGTGCCAGCTCACCGAACGGGGACAGCTCTGGAAACACCATATATTTT
>TRBJ1-1|.|.|TRBV14|13
CASSQDRATEAFF
TGTGCCAGCAGCCAAGACAGGGCCACTGAAGCTTTCTTT
>TRBJ2-7|.|.|TRBV27|14
CASSLRESSYEQYF
TGTGCCAGCAGTTTAAGGGAGAGCTCCTACGAGCAGTACTTC
>TRBJ2-1|.|TRBD1|TRBV5-1|15
CASSLDGQGAREQFF
TGCGCCAGCAGCTTGGACGGACAGGGGGCGCGTGAGCAGTTCTTC
>TRBJ1-3|once|TRBD1|TRBV6-5|15
CASRTGATSGNTIYF
TGTGCCAGCAGGACAGGGGCGACCTCTGGAAACACCATATATTTT
>TRBJ2-5|.|TRBD2|TRBV25-1|15
CASSEPGLAQETQYF
TGTGCCAGCAGTGAACCGGGACTAGCTCAGGAGACCCAGTACTTC
>TRBJ2-1|.|.|TRBV7-3|15
CASSPITGSYNEQFF
TGTGCCAGCAGCCCAATTACGGGGTCCTACAATGAGCAGTTCTTC